This T cell receptor (beta chain) stems from a study of cytomegalovirus exposure and HLA in healthy donors. Study outcomes and limitations: Rarity marked most TCR sequences, yet some public TCRs occurred in many donors.

The germline V gene has CDR1 SNHLY and CDR2 FYNNEI. The CDR3 extends over 14 amino acids. J gave up 1 base and V 4 bases, and 0 bases lay outside the gene matches. This clone was recorded a few times. What it binds is not known. The assay was immunoSEQ multiplex PCR, and TCRdb's table has in-frame clones only and misses some. The sample carries over 150,000 clones, about 86% recorded once. The chain uses TRBV2 and TRBJ1-5; 8 bases agree with TRBD1. The sequenced material came from PBMCs. This TCR derives from a human donor in good health. CDR3 DNA: TGTGCCAGCAGTGGGACAGGGAGCAATCAGCCCCAGCATTTT. This encodes CASSGTGSNQPQHF.